A single sample gave rise to the 18 T cell receptor beta chains below, sequenced in a study of human T cells and chemical hapten exposure. TCRdb reprocessed the RACE reads via MiXCR and lists one record per CDR3 protein. Among about 85,000 distinct CDR3 sequences listed, 9.5% to 13% were seen once. Time point described: patch test 2, 6 weeks after DPC sensitization. Treatment denoted: therapeutic diphenylcyclopropenone sensitization with weekly scalp DPC. Specimen: whole blood, collected in connection with sensitization to the hapten diphenylcyclopropenone (DPC). The source is a man aged 18 to 35 with alopecia areata. Some clones in this sample may be carry-over from other donors' samples.

V and J are TRBV29-1 and TRBJ1-2; maybe TRBD1 (6 bases). From germline, CDR1 is SQVTM and CDR2 ANQGSEA. V dropped 2 bases and J dropped 3 bases, with 16 bases sitting between them. This CDR3 spans 15 amino acids. The CDR3 nucleotides read TGCAGCGTTGAACCGGAGGGGGGCCAGTACTATGGCTACACCTTC. Amino acids: CSVEPEGGQYYGYTF.

This clonotype came up many times. The chain recombines TRBV7-9 with TRBJ1-1, with no clear D. The CDR3 is made up of 15 amino acids. Deletions cut 1 base from V and 0 bases from J, with 9 bases between. From germline, CDR1 is SEHNR and CDR2 FQNEAQ (reference sequence). The CDR3 loop reads CASSLGPTVNTEAFF. CDR3 nucleotides: TGTGCCAGCAGCTTAGGTCCGACTGTGAACACTGAAGCTTTCTTT.

This CDR3 reads CASSRTGVETQYF. CDR3 coding DNA: TGTGCCAGCAGCCGTACAGGTGTCGAGACCCAGTACTTC. The chain couples TRBV9 to TRBJ2-5; D possibly corresponds to TRBD1 (5 bases). This CDR3 region has 13 residues. The V gene's germline CDR1 is SGDLS and CDR2 YYNGEE. Trimming pared 4 bases from V and 5 bases from J, leaving 12 bases between.

As to this clonotype: A much larger clonotype is one base distant, so this may be a read error. The chain employs TRBV18 and TRBJ1-1, with D hard to call. Germline V gene sequence: CDR1 KGHSH, CDR2 LQKENI. The CDR3 length is 13 residues. The V end was cut by 5 bases, the J end by 6 bases, with 13 bases between. CDR3 in DNA: TGTGCCAGCTCAAGTGGAGAGATTTCTGAAGCTTTCTTT. Its translation: CASSSGEISEAFF.

Of note for this clonotype: A much larger clone sits a single nucleotide away, making a read error possible. The chain joins TRBV6-4 to TRBJ2-2; D not certain. Germline V CDR1 and CDR2: MRHNA, SNTAGT. This CDR3 comprises 13 residues. The DNA of the CDR3 is TGTGCCAGCAGTGACTCGCAGACCGAGGAGCTGTTTTTT. Protein sequence: CASSDSQTEELFF.

The table lists this clonotype with many counts. The V gene is TRBV19, the J gene TRBJ2-5; no clear D. The germline V gene has CDR1 LNHDA and CDR2 SQIVND (reference sequence). CDR3 length equals 13 residues. The V end lost 5 bases, the J end lost 5 bases, and 12 bases lay between the germline ends. The DNA of the CDR3 is TGTGCCAGTAGTTGGTACTATACGGAGACCCAGTACTTC. As protein: CASSWYYTETQYF.

The V and J genes are TRBV7-3 and TRBJ2-3; D remains unclear. Germline assignment: CDR1 SGHTA and CDR2 FQGTGA. Between the trimmed V and J ends, which lost 5 bases and 4 bases, there was a span of 13 bases. The CDR3 runs 14 residues. The CDR3 region has the DNA TGTGCCAGCAGCAATTCCGGGTTTTCAGATACGCAGTATTTT. Amino acid sequence: CASSNSGFSDTQYF.

The sample holds many counts of this clonotype. This chain uses TRBV29-1 with TRBJ2-5, with 8 bases that match TRBD1. CDR1 and CDR2 (germline): SQVTM, ANQGSEA. The J segment lost 4 bases and the V segment lost 6 bases, leaving 7 bases of the junction unmatched. CDR3 size: 13 residues. The chain's CDR3 is CSVLQGVRETQYF. DNA of the CDR3: TGCAGCGTGCTACAGGGGGTAAGAGAGACCCAGTACTTC.

This clonotype occurred many times. The chain links TRBV7-2 to TRBJ1-5; 11 nucleotides agree with TRBD1. This CDR3 comprises 15 residues. The junction had 0 bases not matched to a gene; V was cut back by 1 base and J by 4 bases. Germline CDR1 is SGHTA and CDR2 is FQGNSA. CDR3 DNA sequence: TGTGCCAGCAGCTTAGGGGACAGGGGGAATCAGCCCCAGCATTTT. Its protein product is CASSLGDRGNQPQHF.

There are a few counts of this clonotype. The chain uses TRBV20-1 and TRBJ2-5; TRBD1 agrees at 7 bases. V trimming: 3 bases; J trimming: 5 bases; junction bases outside the gene matches: 15. The CDR3 covers 16 residues. Germline V CDR1 and CDR2: DFQATT, SNEGSKA (reference sequence). CDR3 bases: TGCAGTGCTAGGGAGAGAGGGGGCTCTTCGGATGAGACCCAGTACTTC. Translation gives CSARERGGSSDETQYF.

The chain joins TRBV28 to TRBJ1-5, with 8 bases identical to TRBD1. J was trimmed by 0 bases and V by 6 bases; bases with no gene match: 4. Germline-derived CDR1 and CDR2 are MDHEN and SYDVKM. The CDR3 sequence is 15 residues long. The CDR3 DNA follows: TGTGCCAGCAGGGGGGACAGGTATAGCAATCAGCCCCAGCATTTT. It yields the protein CASRGDRYSNQPQHF.

CDR3 bases: TGTGCCAGCAGCCAGACAGGTGCCCAAGATTACGAGCAGTACGTC. It encodes CASSQTGAQDYEQYV. V gene TRBV2 combines with J gene TRBJ2-7, with D maybe TRBD1 (6 bases). In germline, CDR1 is SNHLY, CDR2 FYNNEI. This CDR3 is built from 15 residues. With 6 bases removed from V and 4 bases from J, the gap between germline ends came to 19 bases.

This clonotype appeared a few times. The V call is TRBV11-3, the J call TRBJ2-2, with a possible D match to TRBD1 (6 bases). The V end lost 1 base, the J end lost 5 bases, and 8 bases lay between the germline ends. CDR1 SGHNT and CDR2 YENEEA come from the germline V gene. The CDR3 is 14 amino acids. The CDR3 reads CASSLVRGTGELFF. The CDR3 DNA reads as TGTGCCAGCAGCTTAGTCAGGGGAACCGGGGAGCTGTTTTTT.

Ten or more counts support this clonotype. The rearrangement joins TRBV29-1 to TRBJ2-1, with D possibly matching TRBD1 (5 bases). CDR3 length: 13 amino acids. Germline CDR1 and CDR2: SQVTM and ANQGSEA. The CDR3 coding sequence is TGCACCCCTAGGCAGGGTGGCCTCAATGAGCAGTTCTTC. It yields the protein CTPRQGGLNEQFF.

This clonotype was recorded a few times. The gene calls are TRBV6-2 or TRBV6-3 and TRBJ2-3, with TRBD1 as a possible D gene (6 bases). CDR1 and CDR2 from the germline V gene are MNHEY and SVGEGT. Deletions cut 2 bases from V and 2 bases from J, with 14 bases between. CDR3 length: 16 residues. The CDR3 DNA follows: TGTGCCAGCAGTTACCGAACCGGGACAATCACAGATACGCAGTATTTT. Its protein product is CASSYRTGTITDTQYF.

The rearrangement links TRBV4-3 to TRBJ1-6; 7 positions match TRBD1. With 4 bases clipped from V and 0 bases from J, the junction kept 3 bases outside the gene matches. Germline CDR1 and CDR2: LGHNA and YSLEER. CDR3 length: 16 amino acids. The CDR3 loop reads CASSPDRSSYNSPLHF. DNA of the CDR3: TGCGCCAGCAGCCCGGACAGGAGCTCCTATAATTCACCCCTCCACTTT.

This clonotype came up many times. This chain uses TRBV18 with TRBJ2-5; 7 nucleotides line up with TRBD2. CDR1 KGHSH and CDR2 LQKENI come from the germline V gene. The CDR3 consists of 16 residues. The V gene end was trimmed by 1 base and the J gene end by 2 bases; junction bases not matched to a gene: 7. The CDR3 sequence is CASSPRGGGPQETQYF. The CDR3 nucleotides read TGTGCCAGCTCACCACGTGGCGGGGGTCCGCAAGAGACCCAGTACTTC.

This clonotype was seen a handful of times. The chain is built from TRBV7-2 and TRBJ1-1; no reliable D call. This CDR3 comprises 13 residues. Germline loops: CDR1 SGHTA, CDR2 FQGNSA. V was clipped by 1 base and J by 6 bases, with 9 bases between them. CDR3: CASSLGTPSEAFF. The CDR3 DNA reads TGTGCCAGCAGCTTAGGGACCCCCTCTGAAGCTTTCTTT.